The TCR beta chain under discussion was sequenced for a study of blood T cell repertoires in COVID-19. The authors' processing: Estimated nucleated cell counts came from reference gene primer amplification. Produced via immunoSEQ multiplex PCR; TCRdb's table is partial and in-frame only. That table is the source of V, J and clone size, and D and trimming were worked out from the DNA. The sample carries some 270,000 clones, about 85% recorded once. Enrollees, about 18 to 89 years old, lived in 24 US areas. Exposed volunteers were people who met a COVID-19 case within 2 weeks before study entry. The CDR3 contains 13 residues. Germline V gene lookup returns CDR1 SGHTA and CDR2 FQGNSA. The V and J ends lost 4 bases and 6 bases respectively, with 11 bases between them.

This TCR derives from a woman aged 50 to 60 who had been exposed to COVID-19. The chain recombines TRBV7-2 with TRBJ2-3; D possibly corresponds to TRBD2 (5 bases). Material: PBMCs or T cells enriched from blood (not recorded which). The CDR3 is CASSYGAVDTQYF. The DNA of the CDR3 is TGTGCCAGCAGCTACGGAGCGGTGGATACGCAGTATTTT.